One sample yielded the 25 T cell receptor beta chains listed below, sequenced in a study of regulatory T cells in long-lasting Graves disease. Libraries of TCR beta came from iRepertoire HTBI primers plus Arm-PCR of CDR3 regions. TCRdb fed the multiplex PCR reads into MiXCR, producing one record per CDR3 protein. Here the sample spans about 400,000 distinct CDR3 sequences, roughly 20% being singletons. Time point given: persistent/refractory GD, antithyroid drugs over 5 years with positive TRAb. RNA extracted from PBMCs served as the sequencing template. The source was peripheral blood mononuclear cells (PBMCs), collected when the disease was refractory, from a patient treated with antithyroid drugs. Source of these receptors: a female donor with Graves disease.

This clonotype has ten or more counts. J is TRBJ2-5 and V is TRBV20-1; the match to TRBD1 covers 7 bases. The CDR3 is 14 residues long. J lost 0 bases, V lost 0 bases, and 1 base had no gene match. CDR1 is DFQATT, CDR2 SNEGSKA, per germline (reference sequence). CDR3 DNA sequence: TGCAGTGCTAGAGACGGACAGGACCAAGAGACCCAGTACTTC. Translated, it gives CSARDGQDQETQYF.

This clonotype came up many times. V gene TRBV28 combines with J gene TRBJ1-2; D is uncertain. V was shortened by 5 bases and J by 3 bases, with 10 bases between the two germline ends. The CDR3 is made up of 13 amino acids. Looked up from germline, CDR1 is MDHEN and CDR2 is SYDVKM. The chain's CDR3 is CASSPAGDYGYTF. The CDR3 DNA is TGTGCCAGCAGTCCCGCTGGCGACTATGGCTACACCTTC.

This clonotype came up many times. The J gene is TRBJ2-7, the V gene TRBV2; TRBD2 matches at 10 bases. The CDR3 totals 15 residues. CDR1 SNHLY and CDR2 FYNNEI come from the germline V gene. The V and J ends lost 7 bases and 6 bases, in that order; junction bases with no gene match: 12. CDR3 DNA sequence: TGTGCCAGCACCCCACCTAGCGGGAGCTTAGTCGAGCAGTACTTC. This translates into CASTPPSGSLVEQYF.

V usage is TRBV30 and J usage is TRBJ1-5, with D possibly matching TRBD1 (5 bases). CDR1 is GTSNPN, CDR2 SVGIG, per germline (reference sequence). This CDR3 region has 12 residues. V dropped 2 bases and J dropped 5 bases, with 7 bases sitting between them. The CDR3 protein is CAWSSGDQPQHF. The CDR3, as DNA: TGTGCCTGGAGTTCGGGGGATCAGCCCCAGCATTTT. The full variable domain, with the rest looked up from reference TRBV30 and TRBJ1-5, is SQTIHQWPATLVQPVGSPLSLECTVEGTSNPNLYWYRQAAGRGLQLLFYSVGIGQISSEVPQNLSASRPQDRQFILSSKKLLLSDSGFYLCAWSSGDQPQHFGDGTRLSIL.

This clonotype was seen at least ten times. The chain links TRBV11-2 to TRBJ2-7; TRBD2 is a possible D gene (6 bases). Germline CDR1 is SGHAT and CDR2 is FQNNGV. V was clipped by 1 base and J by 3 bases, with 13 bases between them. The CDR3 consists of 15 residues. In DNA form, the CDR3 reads TGTGCCAGCAGCTTAGCCCCCAGCGGGTACTACGAGCAGTACTTC. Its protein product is CASSLAPSGYYEQYF.

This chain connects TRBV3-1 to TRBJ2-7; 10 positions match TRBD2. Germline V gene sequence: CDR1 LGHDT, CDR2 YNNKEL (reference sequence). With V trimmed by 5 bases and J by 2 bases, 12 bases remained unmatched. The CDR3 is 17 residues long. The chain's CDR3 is CASSSRLAGLLPYEQYF. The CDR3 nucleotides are TGTGCCAGCAGCTCAAGACTAGCGGGTTTACTCCCCTACGAGCAGTACTTC.

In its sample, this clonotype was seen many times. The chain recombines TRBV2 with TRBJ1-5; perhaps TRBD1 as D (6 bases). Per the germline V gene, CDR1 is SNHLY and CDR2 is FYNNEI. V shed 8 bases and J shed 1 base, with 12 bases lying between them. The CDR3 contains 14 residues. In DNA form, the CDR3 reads TGTGCCAGCGACAGGTCCGCAAGCAATCAGCCCCAGCATTTT. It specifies CASDRSASNQPQHF.

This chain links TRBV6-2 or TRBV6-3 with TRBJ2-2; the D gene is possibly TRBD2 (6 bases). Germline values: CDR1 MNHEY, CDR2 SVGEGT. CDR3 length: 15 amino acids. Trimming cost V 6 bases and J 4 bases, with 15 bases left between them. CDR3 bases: TGTGCCAGCAGGAACTGGGGGGAGCGCACCGGGGAGCTGTTTTTT. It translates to CASRNWGERTGELFF.

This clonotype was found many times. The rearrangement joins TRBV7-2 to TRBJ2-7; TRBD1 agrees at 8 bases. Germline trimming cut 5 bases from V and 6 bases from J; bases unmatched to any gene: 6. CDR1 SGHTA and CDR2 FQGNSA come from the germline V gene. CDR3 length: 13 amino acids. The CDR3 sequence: CASSISTGGEQYF. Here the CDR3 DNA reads TGTGCCAGCAGCATATCCACAGGGGGCGAGCAGTACTTC.

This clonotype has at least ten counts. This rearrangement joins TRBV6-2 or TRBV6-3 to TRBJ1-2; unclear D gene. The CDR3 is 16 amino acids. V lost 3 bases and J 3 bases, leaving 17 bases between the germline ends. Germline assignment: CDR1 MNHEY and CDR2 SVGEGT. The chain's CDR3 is CASSYSKTAGDYGYTF. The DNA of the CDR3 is TGTGCCAGCAGTTATTCTAAGACGGCGGGTGACTATGGCTACACCTTC.

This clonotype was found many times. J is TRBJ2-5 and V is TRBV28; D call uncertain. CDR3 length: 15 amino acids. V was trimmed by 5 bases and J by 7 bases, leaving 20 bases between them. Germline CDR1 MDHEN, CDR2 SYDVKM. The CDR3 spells CASSPNFGGLGTQYF. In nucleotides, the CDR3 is TGTGCCAGCAGTCCCAACTTTGGCGGCTTGGGGACCCAGTACTTC.

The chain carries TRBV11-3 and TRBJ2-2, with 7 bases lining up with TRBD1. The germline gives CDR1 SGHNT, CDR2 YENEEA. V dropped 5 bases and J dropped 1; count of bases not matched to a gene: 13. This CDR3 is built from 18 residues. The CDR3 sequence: CASSPIWAAGGNTGELFF. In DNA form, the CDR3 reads TGTGCCAGCAGCCCCATATGGGCGGCAGGGGGGAACACCGGGGAGCTGTTTTTT.

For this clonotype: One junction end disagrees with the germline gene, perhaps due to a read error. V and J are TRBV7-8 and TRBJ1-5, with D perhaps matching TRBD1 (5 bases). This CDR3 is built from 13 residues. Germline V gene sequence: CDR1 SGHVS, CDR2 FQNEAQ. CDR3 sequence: CAGSLATAQPQHF. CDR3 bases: TGTGCCGGCAGCTTAGCGACAGCTCAGCCCCAGCATTTT.

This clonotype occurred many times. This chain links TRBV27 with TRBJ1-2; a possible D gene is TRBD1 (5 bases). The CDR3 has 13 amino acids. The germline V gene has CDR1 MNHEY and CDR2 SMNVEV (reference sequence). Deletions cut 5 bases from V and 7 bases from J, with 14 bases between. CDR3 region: CASSTPGLAGYTF. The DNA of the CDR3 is TGTGCCAGCAGTACACCAGGGCTTGCTGGCTACACCTTC.

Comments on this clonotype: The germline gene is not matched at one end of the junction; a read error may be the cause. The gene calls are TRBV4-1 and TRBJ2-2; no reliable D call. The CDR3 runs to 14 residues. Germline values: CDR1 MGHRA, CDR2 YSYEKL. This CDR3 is CASSQVPNTGELFF. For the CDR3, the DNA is TGTGCCAGCAGCCAAGTCCCGAACACCGGGGAGCTGTTTTTT.

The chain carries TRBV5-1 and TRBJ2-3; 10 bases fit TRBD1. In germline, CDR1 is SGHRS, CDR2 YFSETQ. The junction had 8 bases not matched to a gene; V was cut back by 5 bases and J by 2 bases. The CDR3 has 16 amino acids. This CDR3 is CASRRTGQGNTDTQYF. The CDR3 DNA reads TGCGCCAGCAGGAGAACGGGACAGGGGAACACAGATACGCAGTATTTT.

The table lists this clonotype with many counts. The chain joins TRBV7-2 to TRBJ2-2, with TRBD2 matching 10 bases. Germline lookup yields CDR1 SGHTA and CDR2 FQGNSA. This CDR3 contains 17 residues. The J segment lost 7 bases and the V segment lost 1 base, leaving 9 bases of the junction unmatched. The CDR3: CASSLVAGGGGGGELFF. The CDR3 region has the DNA TGTGCCAGCAGCTTAGTAGCGGGAGGTGGGGGTGGCGGGGAGCTGTTTTTT.

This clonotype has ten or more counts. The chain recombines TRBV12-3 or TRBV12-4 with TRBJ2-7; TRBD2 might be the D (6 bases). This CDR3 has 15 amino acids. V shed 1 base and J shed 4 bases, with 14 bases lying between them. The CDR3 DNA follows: TGTGCCAGCAGTTTAGGCATCGGGGGAGTATACGAGCAGTACTTC. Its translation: CASSLGIGGVYEQYF.

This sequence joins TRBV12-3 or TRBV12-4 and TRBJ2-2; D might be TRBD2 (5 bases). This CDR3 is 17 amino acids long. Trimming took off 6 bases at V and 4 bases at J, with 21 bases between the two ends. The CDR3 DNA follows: TGTGCCAGCAGCCGGGGATCTTCGGGCCCGGGCACCGGGGAGCTGTTTTTT. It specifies CASSRGSSGPGTGELFF.

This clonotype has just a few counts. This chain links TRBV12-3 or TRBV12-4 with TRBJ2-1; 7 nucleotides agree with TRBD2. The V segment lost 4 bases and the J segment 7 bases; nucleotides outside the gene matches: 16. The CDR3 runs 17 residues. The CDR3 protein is CASSSLREGYVRNEQFF. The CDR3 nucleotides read TGTGCCAGCAGTTCTCTAAGGGAGGGCTATGTTCGTAATGAGCAGTTCTTC.

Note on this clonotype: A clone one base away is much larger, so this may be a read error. This CDR3 is CASRAGTAETQYF. CDR3 DNA sequence: TGTGCCAGCAGGGCCGGGACAGCAGAGACCCAGTACTTC. V is TRBV2 and J is TRBJ2-5; 7 bases match TRBD1. The ends lost 6 bases at V and 4 bases at J; junction bases unmatched: 5. The CDR3 runs 13 residues. Per germline, CDR1 SNHLY and CDR2 FYNNEI.

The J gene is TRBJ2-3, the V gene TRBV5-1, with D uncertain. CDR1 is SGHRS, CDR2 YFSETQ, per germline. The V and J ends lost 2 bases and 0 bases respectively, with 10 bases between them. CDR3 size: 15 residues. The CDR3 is CASSLAATSTDTQYF. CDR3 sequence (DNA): TGCGCCAGCAGCTTAGCAGCGACTAGCACAGATACGCAGTATTTT.

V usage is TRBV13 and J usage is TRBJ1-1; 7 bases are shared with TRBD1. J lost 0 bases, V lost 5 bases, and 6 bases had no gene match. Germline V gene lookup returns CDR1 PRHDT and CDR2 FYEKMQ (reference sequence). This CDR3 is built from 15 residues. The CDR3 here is CASSGMGQLNTEAFF. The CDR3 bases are TGTGCCAGCAGCGGAATGGGACAGTTGAACACTGAAGCTTTCTTT.

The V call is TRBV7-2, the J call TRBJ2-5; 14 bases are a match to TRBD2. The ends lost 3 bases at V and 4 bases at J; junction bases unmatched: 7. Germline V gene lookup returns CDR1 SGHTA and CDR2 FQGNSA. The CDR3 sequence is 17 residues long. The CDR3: CASSLGLAGVSGETQYF. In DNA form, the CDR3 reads TGTGCCAGCAGCTTGGGACTAGCGGGAGTTTCAGGAGAGACCCAGTACTTC.

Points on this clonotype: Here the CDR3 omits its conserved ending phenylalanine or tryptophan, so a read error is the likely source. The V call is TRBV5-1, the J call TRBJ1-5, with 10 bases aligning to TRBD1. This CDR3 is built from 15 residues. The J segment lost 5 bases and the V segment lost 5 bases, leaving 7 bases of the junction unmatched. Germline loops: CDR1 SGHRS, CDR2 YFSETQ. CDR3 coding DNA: TGCGCCAGCAGAGAGACAGGGGGCCGGTATCAGCCCCAGCATCTT. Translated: CASRETGGRYQPQHL.